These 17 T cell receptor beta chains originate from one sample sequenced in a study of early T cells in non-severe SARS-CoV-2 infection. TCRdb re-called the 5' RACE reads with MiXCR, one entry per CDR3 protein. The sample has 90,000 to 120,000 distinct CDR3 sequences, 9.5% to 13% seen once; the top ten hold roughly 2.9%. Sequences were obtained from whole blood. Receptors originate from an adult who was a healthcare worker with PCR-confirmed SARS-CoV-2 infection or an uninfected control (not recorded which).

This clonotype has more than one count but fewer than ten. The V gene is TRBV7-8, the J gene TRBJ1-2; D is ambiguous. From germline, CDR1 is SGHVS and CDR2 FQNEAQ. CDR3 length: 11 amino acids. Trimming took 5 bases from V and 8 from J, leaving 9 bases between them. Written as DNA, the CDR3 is TGTGCCAGCAGCCAAAAGGAAGGCTACACCTTC. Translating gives CASSQKEGYTF. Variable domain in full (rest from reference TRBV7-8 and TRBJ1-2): GAGVSQSPRYKVAKRGQDVALRCDPISGHVSLFWYQQALGQGPEFLTYFQNEAQLDKSGLPSDRFFAERPEGSVSTLKIQRTQQEDSAVYLCASSQKEGYTFGSGTRLTVV.

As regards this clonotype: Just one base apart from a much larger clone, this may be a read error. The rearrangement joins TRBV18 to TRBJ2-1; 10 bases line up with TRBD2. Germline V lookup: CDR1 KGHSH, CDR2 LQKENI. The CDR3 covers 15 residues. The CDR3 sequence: CTSSGRLAGYNEQFF. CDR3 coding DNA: TGTACCAGCTCAGGAAGACTAGCGGGCTACAATGAGCAGTTCTTC.

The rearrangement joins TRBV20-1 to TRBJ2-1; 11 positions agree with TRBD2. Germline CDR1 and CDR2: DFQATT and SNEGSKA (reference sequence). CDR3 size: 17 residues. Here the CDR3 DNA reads TGCAGCGCCCTTCTAGCGGGGGGCGGCGTCATTAACAATGAGCAGTTCTTC. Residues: CSALLAGGGVINNEQFF.

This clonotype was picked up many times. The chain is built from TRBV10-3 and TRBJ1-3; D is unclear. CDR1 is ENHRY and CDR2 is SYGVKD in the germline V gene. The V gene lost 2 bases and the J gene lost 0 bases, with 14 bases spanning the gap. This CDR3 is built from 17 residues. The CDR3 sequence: CAISEPKVGLSGNTIYF. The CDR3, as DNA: TGTGCCATCAGTGAGCCGAAGGTCGGGCTCTCTGGAAACACCATATATTTT.

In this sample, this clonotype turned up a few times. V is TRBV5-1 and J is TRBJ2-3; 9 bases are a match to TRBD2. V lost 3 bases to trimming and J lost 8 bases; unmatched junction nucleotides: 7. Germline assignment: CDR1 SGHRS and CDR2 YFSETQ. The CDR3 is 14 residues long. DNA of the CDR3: TGCGCCAGCAGCTGGAGCGGGGGGCAGGCTACGCAGTATTTT. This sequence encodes CASSWSGGQATQYF.

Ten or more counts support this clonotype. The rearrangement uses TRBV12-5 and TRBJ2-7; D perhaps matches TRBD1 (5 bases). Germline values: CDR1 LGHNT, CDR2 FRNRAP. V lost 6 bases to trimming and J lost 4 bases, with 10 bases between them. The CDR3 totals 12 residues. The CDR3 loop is CASGSRDYEQYF. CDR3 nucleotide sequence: TGTGCTAGTGGGTCCAGGGATTACGAGCAGTACTTC.

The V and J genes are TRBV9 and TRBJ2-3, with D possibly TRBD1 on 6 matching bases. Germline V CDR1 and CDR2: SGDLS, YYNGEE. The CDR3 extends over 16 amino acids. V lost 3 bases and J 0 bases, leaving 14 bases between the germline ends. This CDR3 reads CASSARDTRSTDTQYF. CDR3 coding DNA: TGTGCCAGCAGCGCGAGGGACACCCGAAGCACAGATACGCAGTATTTT. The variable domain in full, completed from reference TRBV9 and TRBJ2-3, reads DSGVTQTPKHLITATGQRVTLRCSPRSGDLSVYWYQQSLDQGLQFLIQYYNGEERAKGNILERFSAQQFPDLHSELNLSSLELGDSALYFCASSARDTRSTDTQYFGPGTRLTVL.

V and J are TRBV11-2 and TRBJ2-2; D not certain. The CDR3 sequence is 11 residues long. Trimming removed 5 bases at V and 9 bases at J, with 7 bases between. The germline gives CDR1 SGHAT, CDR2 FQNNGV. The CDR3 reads CASSVGRELFF. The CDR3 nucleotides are TGTGCCAGCAGCGTTGGGAGGGAGCTGTTTTTT.

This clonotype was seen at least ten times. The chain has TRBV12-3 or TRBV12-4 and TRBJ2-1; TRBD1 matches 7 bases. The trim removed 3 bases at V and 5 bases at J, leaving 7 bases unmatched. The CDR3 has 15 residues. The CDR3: CASSLTTGYNNEQFF. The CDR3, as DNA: TGTGCCAGCAGTTTGACGACAGGGTATAACAATGAGCAGTTCTTC.

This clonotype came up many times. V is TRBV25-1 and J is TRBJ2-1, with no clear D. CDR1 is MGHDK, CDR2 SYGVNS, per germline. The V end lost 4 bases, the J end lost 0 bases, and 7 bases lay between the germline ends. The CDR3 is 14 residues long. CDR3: CASSVSSSYNEQFF. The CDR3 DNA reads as TGTGCCAGCAGTGTGTCTAGCTCCTACAATGAGCAGTTCTTC.

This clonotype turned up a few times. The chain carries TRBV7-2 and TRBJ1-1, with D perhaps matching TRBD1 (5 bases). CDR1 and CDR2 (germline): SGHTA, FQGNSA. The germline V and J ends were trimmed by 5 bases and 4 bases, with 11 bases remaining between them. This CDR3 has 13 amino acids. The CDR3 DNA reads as TGTGCCAGCAGCCGACACCAGGGCACTGAAGCTTTCTTT. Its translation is CASSRHQGTEAFF.

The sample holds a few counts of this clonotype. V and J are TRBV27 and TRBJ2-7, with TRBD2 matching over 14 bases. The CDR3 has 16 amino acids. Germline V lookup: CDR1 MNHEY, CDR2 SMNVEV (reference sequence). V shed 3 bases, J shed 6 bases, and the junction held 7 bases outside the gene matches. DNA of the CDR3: TGTGCCAGCAGTTTTGGACTAGCGGGAGGTGGGTCCGAGCAGTACTTC. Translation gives CASSFGLAGGGSEQYF.

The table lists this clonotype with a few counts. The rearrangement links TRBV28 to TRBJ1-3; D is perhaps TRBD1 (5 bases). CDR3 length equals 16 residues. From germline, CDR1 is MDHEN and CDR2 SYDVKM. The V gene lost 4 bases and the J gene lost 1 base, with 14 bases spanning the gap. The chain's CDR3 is CASSWGRGSSGNTIYF. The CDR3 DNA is TGTGCCAGCAGTTGGGGTCGGGGGTCATCTGGAAACACCATATATTTT.

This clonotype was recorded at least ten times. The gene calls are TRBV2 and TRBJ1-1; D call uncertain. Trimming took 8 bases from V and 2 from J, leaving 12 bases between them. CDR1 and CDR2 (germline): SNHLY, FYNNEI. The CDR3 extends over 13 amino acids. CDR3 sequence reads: CASSSSRNTEAFF. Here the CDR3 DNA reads TGTGCCAGCTCTTCCAGCAGAAACACTGAAGCTTTCTTT.

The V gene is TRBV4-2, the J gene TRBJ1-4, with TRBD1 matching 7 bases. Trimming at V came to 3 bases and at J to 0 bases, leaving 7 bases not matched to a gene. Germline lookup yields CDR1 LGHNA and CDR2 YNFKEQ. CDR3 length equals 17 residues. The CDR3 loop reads CASSHPGQTTTNEKLFF. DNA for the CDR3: TGTGCCAGCAGCCACCCGGGACAGACGACAACTAATGAAAAACTGTTTTTT.

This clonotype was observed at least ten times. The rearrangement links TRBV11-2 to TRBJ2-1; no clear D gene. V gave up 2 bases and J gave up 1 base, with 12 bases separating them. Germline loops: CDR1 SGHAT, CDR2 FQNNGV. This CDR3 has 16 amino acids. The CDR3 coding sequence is TGTGCCAGCAGCTTACAGCCGACAACTTCCTACAATGAGCAGTTCTTC. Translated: CASSLQPTTSYNEQFF.

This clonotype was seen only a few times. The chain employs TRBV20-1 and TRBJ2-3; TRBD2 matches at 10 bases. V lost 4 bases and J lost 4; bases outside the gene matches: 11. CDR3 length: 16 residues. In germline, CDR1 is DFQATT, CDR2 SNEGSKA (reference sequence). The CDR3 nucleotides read TGCAGTGCTACTCGCACCTCTAGCGGGGGACCAGATACGCAGTATTTT. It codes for CSATRTSSGGPDTQYF.